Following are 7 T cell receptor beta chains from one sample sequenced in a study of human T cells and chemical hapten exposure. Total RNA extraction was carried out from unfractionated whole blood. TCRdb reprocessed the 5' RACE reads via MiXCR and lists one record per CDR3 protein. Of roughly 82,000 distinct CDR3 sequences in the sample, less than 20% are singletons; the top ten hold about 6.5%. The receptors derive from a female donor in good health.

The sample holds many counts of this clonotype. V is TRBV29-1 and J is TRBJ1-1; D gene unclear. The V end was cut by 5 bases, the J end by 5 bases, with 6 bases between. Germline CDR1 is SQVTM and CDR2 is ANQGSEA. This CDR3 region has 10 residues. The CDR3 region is CSVSGTEAFF. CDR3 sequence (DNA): TGCAGCGTTAGTGGAACTGAAGCTTTCTTT.

This chain's CDR3 is CASEGTLNTEAFF. CDR3 bases: TGTGCTAGTGAAGGGACTCTGAACACTGAAGCTTTCTTT. This chain connects TRBV12-5 to TRBJ1-1; D is possibly TRBD1 (5 bases). The CDR3 runs 13 residues. Per the germline V gene, CDR1 is LGHNT and CDR2 is FRNRAP. The V end was cut by 7 bases, the J end by 0 bases, with 9 bases between.

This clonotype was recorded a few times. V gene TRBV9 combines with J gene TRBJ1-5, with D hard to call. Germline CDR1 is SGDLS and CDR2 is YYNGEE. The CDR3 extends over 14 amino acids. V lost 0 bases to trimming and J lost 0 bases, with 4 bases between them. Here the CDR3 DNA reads TGTGCCAGCAGCGTAGGAAGTAGCAATCAGCCCCAGCATTTT. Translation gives CASSVGSSNQPQHF.

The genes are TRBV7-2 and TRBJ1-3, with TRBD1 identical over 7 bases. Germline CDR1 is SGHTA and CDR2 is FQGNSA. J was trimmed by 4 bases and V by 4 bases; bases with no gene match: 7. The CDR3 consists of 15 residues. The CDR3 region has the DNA TGTGCCAGCAGCTCGACAAGGGGGCCAGGAAACACCATATATTTT. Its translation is CASSSTRGPGNTIYF.

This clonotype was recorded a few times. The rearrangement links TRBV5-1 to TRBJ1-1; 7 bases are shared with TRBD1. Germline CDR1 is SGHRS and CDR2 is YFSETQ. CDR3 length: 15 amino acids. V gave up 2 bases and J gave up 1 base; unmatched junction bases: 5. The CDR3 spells CASSFGQGENTEAFF. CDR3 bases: TGCGCCAGCAGCTTTGGGCAGGGGGAGAACACTGAAGCTTTCTTT.

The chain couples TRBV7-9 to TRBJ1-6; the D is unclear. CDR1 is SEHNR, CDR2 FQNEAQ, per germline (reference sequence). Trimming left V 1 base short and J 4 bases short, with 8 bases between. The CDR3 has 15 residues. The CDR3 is CASSLGAAYNSPLHF. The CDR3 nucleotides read TGTGCCAGCAGCTTAGGGGCAGCTTATAATTCACCCCTCCACTTT.

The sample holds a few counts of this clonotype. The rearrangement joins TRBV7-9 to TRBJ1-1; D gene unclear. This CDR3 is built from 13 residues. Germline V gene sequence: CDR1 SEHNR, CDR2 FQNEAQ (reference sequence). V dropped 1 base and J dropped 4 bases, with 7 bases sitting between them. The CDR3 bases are TGTGCCAGCAGCTTAGAACAAACCACTGAAGCTTTCTTT. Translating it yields CASSLEQTTEAFF. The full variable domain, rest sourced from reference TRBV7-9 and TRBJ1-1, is DTGVSQNPRHKITKRGQNVTFRCDPISEHNRLYWYRQTLGQGPEFLTYFQNEAQLEKSRLLSDRFSAERPKGSFSTLEIQRTEQGDSAMYLCASSLEQTTEAFFGQGTRLTVV.